Below are 3 T cell receptor beta chains sequenced from a single sample in a study of blood T cell repertoires in COVID-19. Profiling relied on immunoSEQ multiplex PCR, and the TCRdb table lists in-frame clones only, not all of them. The sample yields 95,000 to 150,000 clones, roughly 89% seen once. Sample: PBMCs or T cells enriched from blood (not recorded which). The receptors stem from a woman younger than 45 who had recovered from COVID-19.

J is TRBJ1-4 and V is TRBV30; 7 bases line up with TRBD1. Germline V gives CDR1 GTSNPN, CDR2 SVGIG (reference sequence). This CDR3 region has 13 residues. V was clipped by 3 bases and J by 4 bases; unmatched bases: 2. The CDR3 DNA is TGTGCCTGGAGCGGGACAGATAATGAAAAACTGTTTTTT. It encodes CAWSGTDNEKLFF.

The V gene is TRBV10-2, the J gene TRBJ2-7, with D hard to call. V lost 6 bases and J 3 bases, leaving 9 bases between the germline ends. Germline lookup yields CDR1 WSHSY and CDR2 SAAADI. This CDR3 region has 12 residues. CDR3 in DNA: TGCGCCAGCAGAGCCGAAAACTACGAGCAGTACTTC. Translation: CASRAENYEQYF.

On this clone: At one end, the junction sequence differs from germline, possibly due to a read error. The V call is TRBV2, the J call TRBJ2-3; 10 nucleotides align to TRBD1. CDR3 length equals 14 residues. Germline V gene sequence: CDR1 SNHLY, CDR2 FYNNEI. Written as DNA, the CDR3 is TGTGCCAGCAGTCTAGACAGGGGGCGCCCCGGATTGAATTTT. Translation: CASSLDRGRPGLNF.